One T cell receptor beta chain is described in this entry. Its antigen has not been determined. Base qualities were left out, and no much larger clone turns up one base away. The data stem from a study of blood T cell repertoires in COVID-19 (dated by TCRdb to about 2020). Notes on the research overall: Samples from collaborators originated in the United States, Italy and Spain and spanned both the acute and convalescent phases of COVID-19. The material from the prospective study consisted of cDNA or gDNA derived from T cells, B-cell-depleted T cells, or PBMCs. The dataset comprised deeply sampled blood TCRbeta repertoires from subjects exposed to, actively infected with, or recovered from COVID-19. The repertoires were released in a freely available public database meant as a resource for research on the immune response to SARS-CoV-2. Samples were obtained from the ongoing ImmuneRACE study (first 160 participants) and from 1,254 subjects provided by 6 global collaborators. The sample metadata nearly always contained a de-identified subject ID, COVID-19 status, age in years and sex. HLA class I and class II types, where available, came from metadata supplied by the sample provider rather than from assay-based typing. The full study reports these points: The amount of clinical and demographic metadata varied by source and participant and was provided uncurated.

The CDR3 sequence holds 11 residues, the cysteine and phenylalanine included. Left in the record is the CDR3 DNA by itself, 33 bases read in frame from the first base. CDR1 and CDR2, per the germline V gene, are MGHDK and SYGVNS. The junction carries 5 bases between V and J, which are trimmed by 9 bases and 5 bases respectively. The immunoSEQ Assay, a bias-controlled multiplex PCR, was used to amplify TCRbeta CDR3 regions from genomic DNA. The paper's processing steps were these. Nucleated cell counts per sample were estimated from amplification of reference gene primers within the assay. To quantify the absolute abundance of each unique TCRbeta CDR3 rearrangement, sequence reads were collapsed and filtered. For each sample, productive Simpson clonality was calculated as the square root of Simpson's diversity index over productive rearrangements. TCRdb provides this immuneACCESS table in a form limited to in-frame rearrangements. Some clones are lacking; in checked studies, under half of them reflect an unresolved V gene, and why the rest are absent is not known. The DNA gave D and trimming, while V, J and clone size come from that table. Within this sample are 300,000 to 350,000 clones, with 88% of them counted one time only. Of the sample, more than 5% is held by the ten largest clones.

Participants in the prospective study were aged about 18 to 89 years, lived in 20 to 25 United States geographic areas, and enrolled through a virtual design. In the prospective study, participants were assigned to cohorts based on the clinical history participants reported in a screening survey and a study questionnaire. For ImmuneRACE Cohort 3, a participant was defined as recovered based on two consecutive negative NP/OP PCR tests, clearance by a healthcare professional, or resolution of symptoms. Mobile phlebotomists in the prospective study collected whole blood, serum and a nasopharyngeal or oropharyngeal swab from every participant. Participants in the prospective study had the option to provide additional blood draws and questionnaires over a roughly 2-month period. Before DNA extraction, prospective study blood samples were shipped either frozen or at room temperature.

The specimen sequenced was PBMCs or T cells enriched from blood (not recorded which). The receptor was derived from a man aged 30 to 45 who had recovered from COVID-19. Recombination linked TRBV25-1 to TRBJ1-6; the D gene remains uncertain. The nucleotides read TGTGCCAGTTCGGATAATTCACCCCTCCACTTT. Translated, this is CASSDNSPLHF.